A single sample is the source of the 19 T cell receptor beta chains below, sequenced in a study of Graves' ophthalmopathy and Graves' hyperthyroidism. CDR3 regions of TCR beta were amplified from RNA transcripts. The first round was an RT-PCR with HTBI primers, and the second round was a multiplex PCR. From the multiplex PCR reads, TCRdb called clonotypes with MiXCR, one entry per CDR3 protein. The sample carries roughly 380,000 distinct CDR3 sequences, 15% recorded once. The sequencing input was peripheral blood. These receptors were collected from a woman between 18 and 30 years old with stable Graves' hyperthyroidism.

This clonotype was seen repeatedly, ten times or more. The J gene is TRBJ1-1, the V gene TRBV5-1; 7 bases line up with TRBD1. V lost 4 bases to trimming and J lost 7 bases; unmatched junction nucleotides: 4. Germline values: CDR1 SGHRS, CDR2 YFSETQ. CDR3 length: 12 amino acids. The chain's CDR3 is CASSPQGDEAFF. The CDR3, as DNA: TGCGCCAGCAGCCCCCAGGGGGATGAAGCTTTCTTT.

This clonotype was observed many times. This chain links TRBV24-1 with TRBJ1-5, with a possible D match to TRBD1 (5 bases). CDR3 size: 15 residues. Germline V gene lookup returns CDR1 KGHDR and CDR2 SFDVKD. V lost 3 bases and J 3 bases, leaving 11 bases between the germline ends. The DNA for the CDR3 is TGTGCCACCAGTGATAACACAGGCCTCAATCAGCCCCAGCATTTT. Its protein product is CATSDNTGLNQPQHF.

This clonotype was seen at least ten times. The chain has TRBV20-1 and TRBJ2-7; 10 bases fit TRBD2. This CDR3 has 15 amino acids. The V segment lost 5 bases and the J segment 2 bases; nucleotides outside the gene matches: 9. Germline V gives CDR1 DFQATT, CDR2 SNEGSKA (reference sequence). The CDR3 DNA reads as TGCAGTGCTCTGGTGCTAGCGGGGGCTGCCTACGAGCAGTACTTC. Translation: CSALVLAGAAYEQYF.

This clonotype was detected many times. V and J are TRBV12-3 or TRBV12-4 and TRBJ1-5, with no clear D. The CDR3 is made up of 13 amino acids. The V end lost 0 bases, the J end lost 10 bases, and 10 bases lay between the germline ends. The CDR3 bases are TGTGCCAGCAGTTTAGCGCCTACCACTCCCCAGCATTTT. It translates to CASSLAPTTPQHF.

The table lists this clonotype with a few counts. The chain carries TRBV2 and TRBJ1-1; D not resolved. Germline CDR1 SNHLY, CDR2 FYNNEI. The V end was cut by 7 bases, the J end by 1 base, with 25 bases between. The CDR3 sequence is 18 residues long. CDR3 DNA sequence: TGTGCCAGCAACCAAGGGAGGTCCCTATCCCAGACGAACACTGAAGCTTTCTTT. Encoded protein: CASNQGRSLSQTNTEAFF.

The chain carries TRBV11-2 and TRBJ2-5; 10 bases map to TRBD1. From germline, CDR1 is SGHAT and CDR2 FQNNGV. CDR3 length: 18 residues. Trimming took 0 bases from V and 4 from J; bases not matched to a gene: 11. CDR3 loop: CASSLDSEDRGRGETQYF. The CDR3, as DNA: TGTGCCAGCAGCTTAGATTCGGAAGACAGGGGGCGGGGAGAGACCCAGTACTTC.

At least ten counts were recorded for this clonotype. V and J are TRBV24-1 and TRBJ1-1, with D unclear. With 5 bases removed from V and 1 base from J, the gap between germline ends came to 13 bases. The CDR3 consists of 15 residues. In germline, CDR1 is KGHDR, CDR2 SFDVKD. The CDR3 is CATSATYAGNTEAFF. The CDR3 coding sequence is TGTGCCACCAGTGCTACTTACGCCGGGAACACTGAAGCTTTCTTT.

Many counts were recorded for this clonotype. The chain recombines TRBV11-1 with TRBJ2-7; D is possibly TRBD2 (6 bases). Trimming pared 0 bases from V and 0 bases from J, leaving 6 bases between. The CDR3 has 14 residues. The germline V gene has CDR1 SGHAT and CDR2 FQDESV (reference sequence). CDR3 nucleotides: TGTGCCAGCAGCTTAGCGCGGGACTCCTACGAGCAGTACTTC. Protein sequence: CASSLARDSYEQYF.

This clonotype was detected only a few times. The chain couples TRBV12-3 or TRBV12-4 to TRBJ1-1; maybe TRBD1 (6 bases). V was shortened by 5 bases and J by 0 bases, with 19 bases between the two germline ends. The CDR3 runs 17 residues. The CDR3 region is CASSPGQYNLMNTEAFF. CDR3 sequence (DNA): TGTGCCAGCAGTCCTGGACAGTACAATTTAATGAACACTGAAGCTTTCTTT.

This clonotype has a count of ten or more. This chain joins TRBV6-1 and TRBJ1-2, with unresolved D. From germline, CDR1 is MNHNS and CDR2 SASEGT. V lost 0 bases and J 8 bases, leaving 4 bases between the germline ends. The length of the CDR3 is 11 residues. The CDR3 here is CASSEARGYTF. The CDR3 bases are TGTGCCAGCAGTGAAGCCAGGGGCTACACCTTC.

To note about this clonotype: A much larger clone differs from this one at a single base, so this may be a read error. V gene TRBV10-3 combines with J gene TRBJ1-6; perhaps TRBD1 as D (5 bases). Germline CDR1 and CDR2: ENHRY and SYGVKD. The length of the CDR3 is 14 residues. CDR3 nucleotide sequence: TGTGCCATCTGTGAGCAGGGACATAATTCACCCCTCCACTTT. Translating gives CAICEQGHNSPLHF.

At least ten counts were recorded for this clonotype. The chain joins TRBV12-5 to TRBJ2-2; 10 bases line up with TRBD1. The CDR3 sequence is 17 residues long. Unmatched junction bases numbered 8, after V lost 5 bases and J lost 2 bases. Germline lookup yields CDR1 LGHNT and CDR2 FRNRAP. CDR3 coding DNA: TGTGCTAGTGGTAACTACAGGACAGGGGGAAACACCGGGGAGCTGTTTTTT. It codes for CASGNYRTGGNTGELFF.

Ten or more counts support this clonotype. The J gene is TRBJ2-7, the V gene TRBV7-9; perhaps D is TRBD1 or TRBD2 (7 bases each). The V gene's germline CDR1 is SEHNR and CDR2 FQNEAQ (reference sequence). The CDR3 sequence is 13 residues long. V was shortened by 5 bases and J by 6 bases, with 14 bases between the two germline ends. The CDR3 nucleotides read TGTGCCAGCAGCCATACAGGGGAGGGCGAGCAGTACTTC. Encoded protein: CASSHTGEGEQYF.

In this sample, this clonotype turned up many times. The chain combines TRBV6-5 with TRBJ2-7, with D perhaps assigned TRBD1 or TRBD2 (5 bases each). CDR1 and CDR2 (germline): MNHEY, SVGAGI. CDR3 size: 14 residues. V lost 4 bases to trimming and J lost 2 bases, with 12 bases between them. The CDR3 protein is CASSFSGPTYEQYF. CDR3 nucleotide sequence: TGTGCCAGCAGTTTCTCGGGGCCGACCTACGAGCAGTACTTC.

This clonotype was seen at least ten times. The chain carries TRBV29-1 and TRBJ1-2; no reliable D call. The CDR3 length is 10 residues. CDR1 is SQVTM, CDR2 ANQGSEA, per germline. Trimming stripped 0 bases from V and 6 bases from J, with 2 bases between. The CDR3 spells CSVEEDGYTF. The CDR3, as DNA: TGCAGCGTTGAAGAGGATGGCTACACCTTC.

This clonotype was picked up many times. The genes are TRBV2 and TRBJ2-5; TRBD2 matches at 9 bases. The CDR3 is made up of 17 amino acids. V gave up 0 bases and J gave up 2 bases; unmatched junction bases: 7. CDR1 is SNHLY and CDR2 is FYNNEI in the germline V gene. The CDR3 loop reads CASSEALAGTAQETQYF. The DNA for the CDR3 is TGTGCCAGCAGTGAAGCTCTAGCGGGGACCGCTCAAGAGACCCAGTACTTC.

This chain connects TRBV7-2 to TRBJ2-2, with 9 bases that match TRBD1. The CDR3 is 15 residues long. After removal of 5 bases from V and 5 bases from J, the junction contained 6 bases not matched to a gene. Per the germline V gene, CDR1 is SGHTA and CDR2 is FQGNSA. The CDR3 nucleotides read TGTGCCAGCAGCCCCCGGGACAGGGTGACCGGGGAGCTGTTTTTT. It specifies CASSPRDRVTGELFF.

The gene calls are TRBV20-1 and TRBJ1-1; 8 bases map to TRBD1. This CDR3 spans 13 amino acids. J gave up 2 bases and V 7 bases, and 6 bases lay outside the gene matches. CDR1 DFQATT and CDR2 SNEGSKA come from the germline V gene (reference sequence). This chain's CDR3 is CSVGTGDNTEAFF. The CDR3 coding sequence is TGCAGTGTCGGGACAGGCGACAACACTGAAGCTTTCTTT.

In its sample, this clonotype was seen many times. The rearrangement joins TRBV7-8 to TRBJ2-7, with 8 bases fitting TRBD2. Germline V lookup: CDR1 SGHVS, CDR2 FQNEAQ. The CDR3 is 16 amino acids. The V and J ends lost 0 bases and 0 bases, in that order; junction bases with no gene match: 4. CDR3 amino acids: CASSLAASGHSYEQYF. In DNA, the CDR3 is TGTGCCAGCAGCTTAGCGGCTAGCGGGCACTCCTACGAGCAGTACTTC.